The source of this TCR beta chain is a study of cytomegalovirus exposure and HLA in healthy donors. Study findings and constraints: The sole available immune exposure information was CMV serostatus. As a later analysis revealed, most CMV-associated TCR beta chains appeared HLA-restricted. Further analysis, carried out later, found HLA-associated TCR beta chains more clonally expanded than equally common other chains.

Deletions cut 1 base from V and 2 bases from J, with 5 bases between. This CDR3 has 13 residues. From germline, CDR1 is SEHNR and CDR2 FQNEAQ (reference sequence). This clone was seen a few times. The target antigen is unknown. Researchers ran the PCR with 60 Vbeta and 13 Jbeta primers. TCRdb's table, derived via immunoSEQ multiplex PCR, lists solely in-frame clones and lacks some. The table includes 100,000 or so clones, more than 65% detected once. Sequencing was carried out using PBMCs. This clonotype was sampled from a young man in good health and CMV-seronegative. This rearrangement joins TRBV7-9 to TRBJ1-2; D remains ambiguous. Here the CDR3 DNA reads TGTGCCAGCAGCTTAGACGGGAACTATGGCTACACCTTC. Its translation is CASSLDGNYGYTF.